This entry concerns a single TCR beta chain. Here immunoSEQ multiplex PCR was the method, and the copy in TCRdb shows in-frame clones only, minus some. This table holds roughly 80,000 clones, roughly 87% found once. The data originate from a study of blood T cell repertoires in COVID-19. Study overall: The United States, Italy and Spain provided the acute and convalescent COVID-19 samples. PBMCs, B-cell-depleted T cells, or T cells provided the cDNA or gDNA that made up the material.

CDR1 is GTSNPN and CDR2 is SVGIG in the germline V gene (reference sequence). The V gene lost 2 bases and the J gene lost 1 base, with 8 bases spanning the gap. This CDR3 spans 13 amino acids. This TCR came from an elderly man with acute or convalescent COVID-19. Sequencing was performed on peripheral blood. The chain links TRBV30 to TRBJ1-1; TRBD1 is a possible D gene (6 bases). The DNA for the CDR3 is TGTGCCTGGAGTAGACAGGAGAACACTGAAGCTTTCTTT. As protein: CAWSRQENTEAFF.